These 22 T cell receptor beta chains were all obtained from the same sample, sequenced in a study of CD8 T cells in Susac syndrome. RNA totalling about 0.45 to 1 ug underwent reverse transcription with random hexamers. One entry per CDR3 protein results from TCRdb running MiXCR on the immunoSEQ multiplex PCR reads. The table includes 110,000 or so distinct CDR3 sequences, 85% to 95% detected once. Sequencing was carried out using CD4+ T cells from PBMCs. These receptors came from a human donor with multiple sclerosis.

This chain connects TRBV6-2 or TRBV6-3 to TRBJ2-4; D tentatively reads TRBD1 or TRBD2 (5 bases each). The length of the CDR3 is 14 residues. Germline CDR1 MNHEY, CDR2 SVGEGT. Trimming took 6 bases from V and 9 from J, leaving 18 bases between them. The CDR3 reads CASSPGTPQGIQYF. CDR3 bases: TGTGCCAGCAGCCCCGGGACCCCCCAGGGCATTCAGTACTTC.

This clonotype was detected only once. The genes are TRBV7-2 and TRBJ1-6; the D is unclear. V was clipped by 2 bases and J by 8 bases, with 7 bases between them. Germline V gene sequence: CDR1 SGHTA, CDR2 FQGNSA. The CDR3 covers 13 residues. CDR3 residues: CASSLSRDSPLHF. The CDR3 DNA reads TGTGCCAGCAGCTTAAGCCGGGATTCACCCCTCCACTTT.

The chain has TRBV15 and TRBJ2-5, with a tentative D call TRBD2 (6 bases). V was shortened by 1 base and J by 3 bases, with 12 bases between the two germline ends. The CDR3 has 15 residues. The V gene's germline CDR1 is LNHNV and CDR2 YYDKDF (reference sequence). The CDR3 spells CATSRVGLGEETQYF. In DNA, the CDR3 is TGTGCCACCAGCAGAGTGGGACTGGGGGAAGAGACCCAGTACTTC.

The chain couples TRBV9 to TRBJ1-2; no firm D call. CDR3 length: 12 amino acids. V was trimmed by 3 bases and J by 0 bases, leaving 3 bases between them. Germline-derived CDR1 and CDR2 are SGDLS and YYNGEE. The CDR3 nucleotides read TGTGCCAGCAGCGGTCCTAACTATGGCTACACCTTC. Translation: CASSGPNYGYTF.

The chain links TRBV29-1 to TRBJ2-5, with unresolved D. Per the germline V gene, CDR1 is SQVTM and CDR2 is ANQGSEA. CDR3 length: 12 residues. Trimming left V 1 base short and J 6 bases short, with 9 bases between. The CDR3 DNA reads TGCAGCGTTGAAGTTCTTATGCAGACCCAGTACTTC. This translates into CSVEVLMQTQYF.

The rearrangement links TRBV18 to TRBJ1-1; unclear D gene. Trimming took 2 bases from V and 3 from J, leaving 16 bases between them. The CDR3 contains 16 residues. Germline CDR1 and CDR2: KGHSH and LQKENI. The CDR3 sequence: CASSPTSGGRHTEAFF. The CDR3 DNA sequence: TGTGCCAGCTCACCAACTTCGGGTGGGCGGCACACTGAAGCTTTCTTT.

The chain carries TRBV7-2 and TRBJ1-5; D gene unclear. Trimming removed 2 bases at V and 5 bases at J, with 13 bases between. Germline CDR1 SGHTA, CDR2 FQGNSA. The CDR3 consists of 15 residues. CDR3 DNA sequence: TGTGCCAGCAGCTTAACGGTCGGGGTGGATCAGCCCCAGCATTTT. This encodes CASSLTVGVDQPQHF.

The chain uses TRBV7-7 and TRBJ2-5, with D unresolved. This CDR3 has 15 residues. Looked up from germline, CDR1 is SSHAT and CDR2 is FNYEAQ (reference sequence). Trimming removed 1 base at V and 5 bases at J, with 14 bases between. This CDR3 is CASSLDDTSLETQYF. DNA for the CDR3: TGTGCCAGCAGCTTAGACGACACATCGTTGGAGACCCAGTACTTC.

V usage is TRBV6-5 and J usage is TRBJ1-4; 7 positions match TRBD1. The V gene end was trimmed by 2 bases and the J gene end by 7 bases; junction bases not matched to a gene: 7. This CDR3 comprises 15 residues. The germline gives CDR1 MNHEY, CDR2 SVGAGI. CDR3 DNA sequence: TGTGCCAGCAGTTACCAGACAGGGAGGGGTGAAAAACTGTTTTTT. This translates into CASSYQTGRGEKLFF.

This clonotype was seen just once. This CDR3 is CASSPPPAEGEKLFF. In DNA form, the CDR3 reads TGTGCCAGCTCACCACCGCCGGCGGAGGGGGAAAAACTGTTTTTT. This chain links TRBV18 with TRBJ1-4; tentative D call: TRBD1 (5 bases). The germline CDR1 and CDR2 sequences are KGHSH and LQKENI. The CDR3 totals 15 residues. Deletions cut 0 bases from V and 8 bases from J, with 13 bases between.

This chain joins TRBV27 and TRBJ1-6; D not certain. The CDR3 totals 14 residues. V shed 8 bases and J shed 2 bases, with 10 bases lying between them. CDR1 and CDR2 (germline): MNHEY, SMNVEV (reference sequence). The CDR3 DNA reads TGTGCCAGCGCGGGAGGCACCTATAATTCACCCCTCCACTTT. It encodes CASAGGTYNSPLHF.

The rearrangement links TRBV20-1 to TRBJ2-1; no reliable D call. Trimming took 3 bases from V and 10 from J, leaving 16 bases between them. CDR1 is DFQATT, CDR2 SNEGSKA, per germline (reference sequence). The CDR3 contains 13 residues. The CDR3 is CSASKAISREQFF. CDR3 bases: TGCAGTGCTAGTAAGGCCATAAGTCGGGAGCAGTTCTTC.

V usage is TRBV29-1 and J usage is TRBJ1-4; D ambiguous. Between the trimmed V and J ends, which lost 4 bases and 8 bases, there was a span of 11 bases. The germline gives CDR1 SQVTM, CDR2 ANQGSEA. The CDR3 has 12 amino acids. The CDR3 DNA reads as TGCAGCGTTGGCGGGGTGGAGGAAAAACTGTTTTTT. Amino acids: CSVGGVEEKLFF.

The V gene is TRBV20-1, the J gene TRBJ1-1; D is unclear. Deletions cut 6 bases from V and 1 base from J, with 6 bases between. The germline V gene encodes CDR1 DFQATT and CDR2 SNEGSKA (reference sequence). CDR3 size: 11 residues. The CDR3 DNA follows: TGCAGTGCCGTTAAGAACACTGAAGCTTTCTTT. This encodes CSAVKNTEAFF.

This chain connects TRBV5-1 to TRBJ1-2; the D is unclear. CDR1 SGHRS and CDR2 YFSETQ come from the germline V gene. The CDR3 totals 14 residues. V was cut by 2 bases and J by 2 bases, with 10 bases left in between. The CDR3 DNA is TGCGCCAGCAGCTTCCCAAGGGAAAACTATGGCTACACCTTC. Encoded protein: CASSFPRENYGYTF.

V is TRBV2 and J is TRBJ2-7; D is undetermined. CDR1 and CDR2 from the germline V gene are SNHLY and FYNNEI. The CDR3 has 15 residues. V dropped 6 bases and J dropped 1 base, with 16 bases sitting between them. The CDR3 reads CASSGLDPISYEQYF. The CDR3 nucleotides read TGTGCCAGCAGCGGATTAGACCCGATTTCCTACGAGCAGTACTTC.

This clonotype was counted only a few times. The chain uses TRBV28 and TRBJ2-7; 12 nucleotides agree with TRBD1. The CDR3 spans 14 residues. Germline V gives CDR1 MDHEN, CDR2 SYDVKM. Germline trimming cut 10 bases from V and 5 bases from J; bases unmatched to any gene: 9. CDR3 sequence reads: CATDGTGGFDEQYF. The DNA of the CDR3 is TGTGCCACCGACGGGACAGGGGGCTTCGACGAGCAGTACTTC.

This chain uses TRBV19 with TRBJ1-6, with TRBD1 matching 10 bases. The junction had 5 bases not matched to a gene; V was cut back by 5 bases and J by 4 bases. The CDR3 runs 16 residues. Germline assignment: CDR1 LNHDA and CDR2 SQIVND (reference sequence). CDR3 sequence (DNA): TGTGCCAGTAGTCGGACAGGGGGGATATATAATTCACCCCTCCACTTT. The encoded protein is CASSRTGGIYNSPLHF.

The chain links TRBV28 to TRBJ2-5, with 8 nucleotides matching TRBD1. With 6 bases clipped from V and 5 bases from J, the junction kept 8 bases outside the gene matches. The CDR3 contains 14 residues. Germline V gene sequence: CDR1 MDHEN, CDR2 SYDVKM. This CDR3 is CASSSPDREETQYF. CDR3 coding DNA: TGTGCCAGCAGCTCCCCGGACAGGGAGGAGACCCAGTACTTC. Based on the CDR3 plus reference TRBV28 and TRBJ2-5, the full variable domain is DVKVTQSSRYLVKRTGEKVFLECVQDMDHENMFWYRQDPGLGLRLIYFSYDVKMKEKGDIPEGYSVSREKKERFSLILESASTNQTSMYLCASSSPDREETQYFGPGTRLLVL.

The chain links TRBV5-1 to TRBJ1-1; tentative D call: TRBD1 (5 bases). Germline V gene lookup returns CDR1 SGHRS and CDR2 YFSETQ. CDR3 length: 16 residues. Between the trimmed V and J ends, which lost 4 bases and 4 bases, there was a span of 20 bases. The CDR3 protein is CASSLSGPHQGTEAFF. The CDR3 region has the DNA TGCGCCAGCAGCCTGTCCGGCCCCCACCAGGGCACTGAAGCTTTCTTT.

The chain couples TRBV9 to TRBJ1-6; a possible D gene is TRBD1 (6 bases). Trimming removed 10 bases at V and 10 bases at J, with 15 bases between. This CDR3 has 12 amino acids. Germline V lookup: CDR1 SGDLS, CDR2 YYNGEE. The CDR3 sequence is CAGGEGDSPLHF. DNA for the CDR3: TGTGCCGGAGGTGAGGGGGACTCACCCCTCCACTTT.

The J gene is TRBJ2-3, the V gene TRBV15, with TRBD1 matching 8 bases. This CDR3 comprises 15 residues. V gave up 2 bases and J gave up 0 bases; unmatched junction bases: 1. The germline CDR1 and CDR2 sequences are LNHNV and YYDKDF (reference sequence). The CDR3 bases are TGTGCCACCAGCAGACAGGGGGCTAGCACAGATACGCAGTATTTT. This sequence encodes CATSRQGASTDTQYF.